The 21 T cell receptor beta chains below were found in one sample sequenced in a study of T cells in Graves' hyperthyroidism and ophthalmopathy. Amplification yielded TCR beta CDR3 regions, with RNA transcripts as the source. Initially, a first-round RT-PCR of the TCR CDR3 employed the HTBI primer set. Each CDR3 protein gets one entry after TCRdb re-called the multiplex PCR reads with MiXCR. The sample has about 320,000 distinct CDR3 sequences; over 15% are singletons. Sequencing was carried out using blood. These receptors all stem from a man aged 30 to 45 with Graves' hyperthyroidism.

The chain uses TRBV11-3 and TRBJ1-6; D is ambiguous. Germline CDR1 and CDR2: SGHNT and YENEEA. This CDR3 region has 12 residues. V was cut by 3 bases and J by 10 bases, with 7 bases left in between. The CDR3 nucleotides read TGTGCCAGCAGCTTTGAGGGATCACCCCTCCACTTT. Protein product: CASSFEGSPLHF.

This clonotype came up a few times. The chain uses TRBV5-1 and TRBJ2-2; D is perhaps TRBD1 (6 bases). This CDR3 has 14 residues. Trimming removed 7 bases at V and 7 bases at J, with 17 bases between. Germline V gene sequence: CDR1 SGHRS, CDR2 YFSETQ. DNA of the CDR3: TGCGCCAGCTTGCAGTCAGGGGATCACGGGGAGCTGTTTTTT. Translating it yields CASLQSGDHGELFF.

This rearrangement joins TRBV19 to TRBJ1-5; maybe TRBD1 (6 bases). CDR1 and CDR2 (germline): LNHDA, SQIVND (reference sequence). This CDR3 has 15 amino acids. V gave up 5 bases and J gave up 12 bases, with 23 bases separating them. This chain's CDR3 is CASSPLRGAREGQHF. The DNA for the CDR3 is TGTGCCAGTAGTCCACTTCGGGGGGCGCGTGAGGGCCAGCATTTT. The variable domain in full, completed from reference TRBV19 and TRBJ1-5, reads DGGITQSPKYLFRKEGQNVTLSCEQNLNHDAMYWYRQDPGQGLRLIYYSQIVNDFQKGDIAEGYSVSREKKESFPLTVTSAQKNPTAFYLCASSPLRGAREGQHFGDGTRLSIL.

This clonotype was seen a few times. The chain is built from TRBV27 and TRBJ2-7; 7 nucleotides line up with TRBD2. Germline CDR1 and CDR2: MNHEY and SMNVEV (reference sequence). The CDR3 covers 17 residues. The V segment lost 5 bases and the J segment 1 base; nucleotides outside the gene matches: 14. The CDR3 here is CASSLQAPGGGSYEQYF. The DNA of the CDR3 is TGTGCCAGCAGTCTTCAGGCGCCGGGAGGCGGATCCTACGAGCAGTACTTC.

The rearrangement links TRBV6-2 or TRBV6-3 to TRBJ1-2; D gene uncertain. The CDR3 loop spans 13 amino acids. Germline V gene data show CDR1 as MNHEY and CDR2 as SVGEGT. The V and J ends lost 2 bases and 8 bases respectively, with 12 bases between them. CDR3 coding DNA: TGTGCCAGCAGTTACGCTAAGGAGGACGGCTACACCTTC. This translates into CASSYAKEDGYTF.

Ten or more counts support this clonotype. CDR3 loop: CASSPVSGRPDTQYF. The CDR3 bases are TGTGCCAGCAGCCCTGTAAGCGGGAGACCAGATACGCAGTATTTT. The gene calls are TRBV7-2 and TRBJ2-3; 8 bases agree with TRBD2. CDR3 length equals 15 residues. V lost 5 bases and J lost 4; bases outside the gene matches: 8. The germline V gene has CDR1 SGHTA and CDR2 FQGNSA.

This clonotype was seen a handful of times. The chain links TRBV29-1 to TRBJ1-4; 7 nucleotides align to TRBD1. Trimming cost V 5 bases and J 3 bases; bases outside gene matches: 6. Per germline, CDR1 SQVTM and CDR2 ANQGSEA. CDR3 size: 14 residues. In DNA, the CDR3 is TGCAGCGTTAAACAGGGGCCGGCTAATGAAAAACTGTTTTTT. The encoded protein is CSVKQGPANEKLFF.

This clonotype was seen once. The chain combines TRBV2 with TRBJ2-7; 9 nucleotides match TRBD1. The CDR3 totals 14 residues. Germline V gene sequence: CDR1 SNHLY, CDR2 FYNNEI. Losses at the gene ends were 8 bases for V and 7 bases for J; bases not matched to a gene: 12. CDR3 bases: TGTGCCAGCGGGGCCGGGACAGGGATTTTAGAGCAGTACTTC. Translating gives CASGAGTGILEQYF.

This clonotype came up a few times. This chain connects TRBV10-1 to TRBJ2-7, with 10 bases identical to TRBD1. CDR1 and CDR2 from the germline V gene are WNHNN and SYGVQD (reference sequence). V shed 3 bases and J 4 bases; nucleotides not matched to a gene: 3. The CDR3 contains 14 residues. The CDR3 sequence is CASSDRDRGYEQYF. CDR3 sequence (DNA): TGCGCCAGCAGTGACCGGGACAGGGGTTACGAGCAGTACTTC.

The chain links TRBV5-1 to TRBJ1-6; 7 bases fit TRBD1. The V and J ends lost 4 bases and 10 bases, in that order; junction bases with no gene match: 8. This CDR3 spans 14 amino acids. CDR1 is SGHRS and CDR2 is YFSETQ in the germline V gene. The CDR3 loop is CASSQDRVSSPLHF. Here the CDR3 DNA reads TGCGCCAGCAGCCAAGACAGGGTGAGCTCACCCCTCCACTTT. Looking up the rest from reference TRBV5-1 and TRBJ1-6 gives the full variable domain: KAGVTQTPRYLIKTRGQQVTLSCSPISGHRSVSWYQQTPGQGLQFLFEYFSETQRNKGNFPGRFSGRQFSNSRSEMNVSTLELGDSALYLCASSQDRVSSPLHFGNGTRLTVT.

The V call is TRBV10-3, the J call TRBJ2-1; maybe TRBD2 (5 bases). Deletions cut 0 bases from V and 9 bases from J, with 9 bases between. This CDR3 is 13 amino acids long. CDR1 ENHRY and CDR2 SYGVKD come from the germline V gene. The CDR3: CAISESSAGEQFF. CDR3 DNA sequence: TGTGCCATCAGTGAGTCTAGCGCCGGTGAGCAGTTCTTC.

This clonotype was counted between two and nine times. The chain links TRBV11-2 to TRBJ2-7, with 7 bases lining up with TRBD1. The ends lost 10 bases at V and 0 bases at J; junction bases unmatched: 12. This CDR3 has 15 amino acids. Germline V gene data show CDR1 as SGHAT and CDR2 as FQNNGV. CDR3 in amino acids: CATSDSGQVSYEQYF. DNA for the CDR3: TGTGCCACCAGTGATTCAGGACAGGTCTCCTACGAGCAGTACTTC.

The rearrangement uses TRBV7-2 and TRBJ1-2; no clear D. This CDR3 contains 13 residues. Germline-derived CDR1 and CDR2 are SGHTA and FQGNSA. Trimming shortened V by 3 bases and J by 6 bases, and 11 bases separated the two germline ends. The CDR3 protein is CASSFDRRHGYTF. The CDR3 DNA is TGTGCCAGCAGCTTCGACCGGCGGCATGGCTACACCTTC.

This clonotype appeared many times. The chain links TRBV3-1 to TRBJ1-1; D perhaps matches TRBD1 (5 bases). Germline lookup yields CDR1 LGHDT and CDR2 YNNKEL (reference sequence). With 1 base removed from V and 8 bases from J, the gap between germline ends came to 17 bases. The CDR3 is 15 amino acids. CDR3 amino acids: CASSQVGTPPPEAFF. The CDR3 DNA reads as TGTGCCAGCAGCCAAGTCGGGACTCCACCCCCCGAAGCTTTCTTT.

The rearrangement links TRBV15 to TRBJ1-4; maybe TRBD1 (6 bases). Trimming pared 3 bases from V and 5 bases from J, leaving 16 bases between. The CDR3 extends over 16 amino acids. The germline CDR1 and CDR2 sequences are LNHNV and YYDKDF (reference sequence). CDR3 in DNA: TGTGCCACCAGCAGCGGGGGGGAGGGGACAAATGAAAAACTGTTTTTT. Translated, it gives CATSSGGEGTNEKLFF.

This clonotype was seen many times. This chain uses TRBV5-1 with TRBJ2-7, with 9 bases lining up with TRBD2. The CDR3 has 14 amino acids. Germline V gene lookup returns CDR1 SGHRS and CDR2 YFSETQ. V lost 3 bases to trimming and J lost 6 bases; unmatched junction nucleotides: 7. Written as DNA, the CDR3 is TGCGCCAGCAGCTCCATTAGCGGGAGCGGCGAGCAGTACTTC. Translated: CASSSISGSGEQYF.

V and J are TRBV2 and TRBJ2-1; 10 positions agree with TRBD1. This CDR3 has 15 amino acids. The junction had 9 bases not matched to a gene; V was cut back by 6 bases and J by 7 bases. Looked up from germline, CDR1 is SNHLY and CDR2 is FYNNEI. Here the CDR3 reads CASRLGTGAVNEQFF. The CDR3 nucleotides are TGTGCCAGCAGGCTCGGGACAGGGGCTGTGAATGAGCAGTTCTTC.

This clonotype was counted many times. The rearrangement joins TRBV6-1 to TRBJ2-3, with no clear D. The ends were cut back, 3 bases at V and 6 bases at J, with 10 bases in the middle. CDR3 length: 13 residues. The germline V gene encodes CDR1 MNHNS and CDR2 SASEGT. In DNA form, the CDR3 reads TGTGCCAGCAGTGATCTGTTAAGGGATACGCAGTATTTT. The encoded protein is CASSDLLRDTQYF.

Ten or more counts support this clonotype. This sequence joins TRBV3-1 and TRBJ1-1; D call uncertain. Trimming cost V 4 bases and J 1 base, with 7 bases left between them. Per the germline V gene, CDR1 is LGHDT and CDR2 is YNNKEL (reference sequence). This CDR3 has 13 amino acids. CDR3 region: CASSPLRNTEAFF. Written as DNA, the CDR3 is TGTGCCAGCAGCCCCCTCAGGAACACTGAAGCTTTCTTT.

This clonotype was observed a few times. The chain is built from TRBV6-2 or TRBV6-3 and TRBJ2-7; D possibly corresponds to TRBD2 (5 bases). CDR3 length: 13 residues. V lost 7 bases, J lost 2 bases, and 12 bases lay in between. Looked up from germline, CDR1 is MNHEY and CDR2 is SVGEGT. This chain's CDR3 is CASKASGTYEQYF. The CDR3 nucleotides read TGTGCCAGCAAGGCGAGCGGAACCTACGAGCAGTACTTC.

The chain recombines TRBV7-9 with TRBJ2-6, with D hard to call. The CDR3 is 14 residues long. Germline V gene data show CDR1 as SEHNR and CDR2 as FQNEAQ (reference sequence). With 5 bases removed from V and 4 bases from J, the gap between germline ends came to 9 bases. The CDR3 is CASSRPAGANVLTF. The CDR3 nucleotides read TGTGCCAGCAGCCGCCCCGCCGGGGCCAACGTCCTGACTTTC.